These T cell receptor beta chains were read from a single sample in a study of cytomegalovirus exposure and HLA in healthy donors. Clones were read by immunoSEQ multiplex PCR, and TCRdb kept only the in-frame ones, dropping some. The data contain around 300,000 clones, about 90% of them singletons. Sequencing input: PBMCs. Every receptor here comes from a woman aged 25 to 45 in good health and CMV-seropositive. Each CDR3 is given with its conserved first and last residue. The D gene is left open where the match is weak. Clone size is given for some rows only: seen once, a few or many times, or a class if the clone is expanded.

>TRBJ1-2|TRBV5-6|NA|NA
CASSKTGTAVYGYTF
TGTGCCAGCAGTAAAACCGGGACCGCGGTCTATGGCTACACCTTC
>TRBJ2-5|TRBV5-5|TRBD2|once
CASSGHPGGGETQYF
TGTGCCAGCAGCGGACACCCGGGGGGAGGGGAGACCCAGTACTTC
>TRBJ2-1|TRBV11-3|TRBD2|NA
CASSLAPSGQQFF
TGTGCCAGCAGCTTAGCCCCTAGCGGTCAGCAGTTCTTC
>TRBJ2-7|TRBV2|TRBD1|once
CASSEQGASYEQYF
TGTGCCAGCAGTGAACAGGGGGCGTCCTACGAGCAGTACTTC
>TRBJ2-4|TRBV27|NA|NA
CASNSGDIQYF
TGTGCCAGTAATTCTGGGGACATTCAGTACTTC
>TRBJ2-3|TRBV6-1|TRBD1|NA
CASSQTGGTDTQYF
TGTGCCAGCAGCCAGACAGGGGGCACAGATACGCAGTATTTT
>TRBJ1-3|TRBV19|NA|NA
CASRPLTSGNTIYF
TGTGCCAGCAGACCCCTGACCTCTGGAAACACCATATATTTT
>TRBJ2-5|TRBV28|TRBD2|NA
CASSRTGLAQETQYF
TGTGCCAGCAGTCGGACGGGACTAGCCCAAGAGACCCAGTACTTC
>TRBJ1-2|TRBV7-8|TRBD1|NA
CASSLAQQGAGYTF
TGTGCCAGCAGCTTAGCACAACAGGGGGCCGGCTACACCTTC
>TRBJ1-6|TRBV9|NA|NA
CASSTGRKNSPLHF
TGTGCCAGCAGCACCGGACGGAAAAATTCACCCCTCCACTTT
>TRBJ1-2|TRBV4-1|TRBD1|NA
CASSQPDRGNYGYTF
TGCGCCAGCAGCCAACCGGACAGGGGTAACTATGGCTACACCTTC